This T cell receptor (beta chain) was captured by sequencing in a study of cytomegalovirus exposure and HLA in healthy donors. About the study: Among the roughly 400 donors who were genotyped, roughly 85% fell in the genetic ancestry cluster that is associated with self-reported Caucasian donors.

Germline CDR1 and CDR2: MNHEY and SMNVEV (reference sequence). The CDR3 spans 12 residues. V was pared by 5 bases and J by 1 base, with 6 bases between. The PCR had 60 Vbeta and 13 Jbeta primers. Sequencing used immunoSEQ multiplex PCR; TCRdb keeps in-frame clones, though not all of them. The sample includes approximately 110,000 clones, about 81% of them seen just once. The rearrangement links TRBV27 to TRBJ2-7; no clear D. The specimen was PBMCs. This sequence was found in a woman aged 25 to 39 in good health and CMV-seronegative. CDR3 residues: CASSARSYEQYF. CDR3 nucleotides: TGTGCCAGCAGTGCCAGGTCCTACGAGCAGTACTTC.